These 3 T cell receptor beta chains were sequenced from one sample in a study of CD8 T cells in Susac syndrome (dated by TCRdb to the late 2010s). To prepare the library, the immunoSEQ multiplex PCR assay was applied. RNA was extracted using the RNeasy kit, and roughly 0.5 to 1 ug of the RNA was reverse transcribed with random hexamers. TCRdb passed the public sequencing reads through fastp at Q25 and MiXCR, retaining productive beta sequences. Rows matching on CDR3 protein sequence are summarized as one entry with the most common DNA and genes. Recorded for this sample are 150,000 to 200,000 distinct CDR3 sequences; around nine tenths of them occurred a single time. Of the sample, 0.085% to 0.09% falls within the top ten clones. The specimen was CD4+ T cells from PBMCs. The source is a human donor with Susac syndrome.

This sequence joins TRBV7-6 and TRBJ2-1; 9 nucleotides align to TRBD1. The V segment lost 1 base and the J segment 7 bases; nucleotides outside the gene matches: 5. This CDR3 contains 15 residues. Germline CDR1 reads SGHVS; CDR2 reads FNYEAQ. The CDR3: CASSLVPGQGNEQFF. The CDR3 coding sequence is TGTGCCAGCAGCTTAGTGCCGGGACAGGGAAATGAGCAGTTCTTC.

This clonotype has just one count. The V call is TRBV5-4, the J call TRBJ2-1, with 12 positions matching TRBD2. Germline-derived CDR1 and CDR2 are SGHNT and YYREEE (reference sequence). V shed 4 bases and J 5 bases; nucleotides not matched to a gene: 10. This CDR3 contains 17 residues. The CDR3 is CASSQPLAGGVDNEQFF. The CDR3 DNA reads TGTGCCAGCAGCCAGCCCCTAGCGGGGGGGGTCGACAATGAGCAGTTCTTC.

The chain couples TRBV6-6 to TRBJ1-1; 7 bases fit TRBD1. This CDR3 contains 15 residues. The V gene end was trimmed by 5 bases and the J gene end by 4 bases; junction bases not matched to a gene: 10. Germline CDR1 is MNHNY and CDR2 is SVGAGI (reference sequence). The CDR3 protein is CASSSRGRGGTEAFF. CDR3 in DNA: TGTGCCAGCAGTAGTAGGGGGCGCGGGGGCACTGAAGCTTTCTTT.